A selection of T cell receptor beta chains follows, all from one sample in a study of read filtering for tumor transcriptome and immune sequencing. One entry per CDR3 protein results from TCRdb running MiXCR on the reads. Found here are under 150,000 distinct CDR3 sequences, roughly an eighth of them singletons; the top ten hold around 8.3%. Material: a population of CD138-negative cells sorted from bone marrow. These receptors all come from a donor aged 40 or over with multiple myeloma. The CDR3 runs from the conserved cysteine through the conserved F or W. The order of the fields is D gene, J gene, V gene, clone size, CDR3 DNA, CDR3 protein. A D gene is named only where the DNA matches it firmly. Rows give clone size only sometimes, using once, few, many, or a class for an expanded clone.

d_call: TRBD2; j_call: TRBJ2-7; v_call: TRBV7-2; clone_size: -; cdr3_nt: TGTGCCAGCAGCTTGTACCGGGAGGGTTACGAGCAGTACTTC; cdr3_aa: CASSLYREGYEQYF
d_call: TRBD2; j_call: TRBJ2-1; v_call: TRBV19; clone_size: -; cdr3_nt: TGTGCCAGCAGTATAGGAAGACTAGCTAGCAATGGGCAGTTCTTC; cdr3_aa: CASSIGRLASNGQFF
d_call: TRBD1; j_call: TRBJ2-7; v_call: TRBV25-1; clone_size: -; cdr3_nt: TGTGCCAGCAGCTTCCCCGGGACAGTATCCGACGAGCAGTACTTC; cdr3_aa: CASSFPGTVSDEQYF
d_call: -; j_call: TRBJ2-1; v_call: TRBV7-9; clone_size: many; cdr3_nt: TGTGCCAGCAGCCTTCGACTAGTAGAATATGAGCAGTTCTTC; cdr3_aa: CASSLRLVEYEQFF
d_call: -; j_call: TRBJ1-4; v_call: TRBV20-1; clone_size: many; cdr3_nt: TGCAGTGCTAGACCGCAGAGCGGTGAAAAACTGTTTTTT; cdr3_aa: CSARPQSGEKLFF
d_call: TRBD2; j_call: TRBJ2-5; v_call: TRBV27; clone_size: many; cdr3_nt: TGTGCCAGCAGTTACGGGAGCGGGGTAGGAGAGACCCAGTACTTC; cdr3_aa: CASSYGSGVGETQYF
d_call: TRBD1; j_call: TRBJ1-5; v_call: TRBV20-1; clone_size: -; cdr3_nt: TGCAGTGCTTTCTCCGGGACAGGGGTCAATCAGCCCCAGCATTTT; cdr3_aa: CSAFSGTGVNQPQHF
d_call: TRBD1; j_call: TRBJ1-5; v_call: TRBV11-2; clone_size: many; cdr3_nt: TGTGCCAGCAGCTTAGGGACAGGGGACAATCAGCCCCAGCATTTT; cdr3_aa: CASSLGTGDNQPQHF
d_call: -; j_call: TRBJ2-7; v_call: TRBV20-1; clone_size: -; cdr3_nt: TGCAGTGCACTCGGACTCCAATCCTACGAGCAGTACTTC; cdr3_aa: CSALGLQSYEQYF
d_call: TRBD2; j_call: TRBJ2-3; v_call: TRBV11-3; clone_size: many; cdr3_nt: TGTGCCAGCAGCCAAGCCAAGATAGCGGGAGATACAGATACGCAGTATTTT; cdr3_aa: CASSQAKIAGDTDTQYF
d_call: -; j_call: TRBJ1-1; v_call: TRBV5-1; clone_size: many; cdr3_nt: TGCGCCAGCAGCACCCCGACAGGGAACACTGAAGCTTTCTTT; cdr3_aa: CASSTPTGNTEAFF
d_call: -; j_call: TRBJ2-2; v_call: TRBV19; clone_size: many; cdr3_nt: TGTGCCAGTAGTATCCCGGGAAGGCCGCGCACCGGGGAGCTGTTTTTT; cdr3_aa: CASSIPGRPRTGELFF
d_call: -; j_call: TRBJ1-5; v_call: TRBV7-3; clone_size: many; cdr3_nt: TGTGCCAGCAGCTTATATCCCGGGGATCAGCCCCAGCATTTT; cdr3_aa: CASSLYPGDQPQHF
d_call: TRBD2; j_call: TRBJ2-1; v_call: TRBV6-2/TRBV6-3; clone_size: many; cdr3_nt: TGTGCCAGCAGTTGGACCTTCCTAGCGGGAGGGCGTCCTGAGCAGTTCTTC; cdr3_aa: CASSWTFLAGGRPEQFF
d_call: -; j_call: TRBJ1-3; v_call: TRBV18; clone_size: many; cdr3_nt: TGTGCCAGCTCTCTGTCAGCACGAAACACCATATATTTT; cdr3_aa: CASSLSARNTIYF
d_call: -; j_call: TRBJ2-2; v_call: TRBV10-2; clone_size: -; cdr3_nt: TGCGCCAGCATGGACAGTATGAACACCGGGAAGCTGTTTTTT; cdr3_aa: CASMDSMNTGKLFF
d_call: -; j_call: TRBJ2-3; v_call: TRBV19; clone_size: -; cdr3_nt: TGTGCCAGTTCCAAAGACAGTCTCATCGCAGATACGCAGTATTTT; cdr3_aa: CASSKDSLIADTQYF
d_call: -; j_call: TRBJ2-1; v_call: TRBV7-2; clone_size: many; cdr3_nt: TGTGCCAGCAGCAACACCGTTTGGGACATGCTACCCAATGAGCAGTTCTTC; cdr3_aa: CASSNTVWDMLPNEQFF
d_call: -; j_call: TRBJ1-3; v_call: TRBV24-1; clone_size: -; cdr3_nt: TGTGCCACCACAGGATCTGGAAACACCATATATTTT; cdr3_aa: CATTGSGNTIYF
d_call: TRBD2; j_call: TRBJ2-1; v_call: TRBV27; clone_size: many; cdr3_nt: TGTGCCAGCACAGGACTAGCCAATGAGCAGTTCTTC; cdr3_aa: CASTGLANEQFF
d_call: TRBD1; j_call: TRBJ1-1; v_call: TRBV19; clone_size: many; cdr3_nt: TGTGCCAGTACGACAGGGCGGCGGACTGAAGCTTTCTTT; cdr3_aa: CASTTGRRTEAFF
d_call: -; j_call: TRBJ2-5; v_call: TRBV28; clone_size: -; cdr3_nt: TGTGCCAGCAGTTTATCCGACGGTGCGACCCTCTACCAAGAGACCCAGTACTTC; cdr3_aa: CASSLSDGATLYQETQYF
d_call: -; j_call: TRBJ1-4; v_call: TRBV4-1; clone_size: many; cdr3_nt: TGCGCCAGCAGCCCACCCCCCAGGGTGACGGAAAAACTGTTTTTT; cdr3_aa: CASSPPPRVTEKLFF
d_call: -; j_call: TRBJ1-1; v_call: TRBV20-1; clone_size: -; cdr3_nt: TGCAGTGCTAGATCTAGGGTGGGCACGAACACTGAAGCTTTCTTT; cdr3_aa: CSARSRVGTNTEAFF
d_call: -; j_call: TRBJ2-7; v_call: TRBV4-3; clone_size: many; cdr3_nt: TGCGCCAGCAGCTCCCGGCGGTCGACGAAGGGCTACGAGCAGTACTTC; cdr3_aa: CASSSRRSTKGYEQYF
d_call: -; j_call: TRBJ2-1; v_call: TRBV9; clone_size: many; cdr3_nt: TGTGCCAGCAGCGTAGTTTCTAACGGGGAAGACAATGAGCAGTTCTTC; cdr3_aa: CASSVVSNGEDNEQFF
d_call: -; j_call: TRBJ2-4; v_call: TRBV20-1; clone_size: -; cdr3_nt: TGCAGTGCTAGGGGTAATCCGGGGGGCTTAACCCCAGCCAAAAACATTCAGTACTTC; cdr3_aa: CSARGNPGGLTPAKNIQYF
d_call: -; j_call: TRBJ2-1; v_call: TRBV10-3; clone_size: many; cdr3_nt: TGTGCCATCAGTGAGGTACAGGGCGGTTTGTACAATGAGCAGTTCTTC; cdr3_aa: CAISEVQGGLYNEQFF
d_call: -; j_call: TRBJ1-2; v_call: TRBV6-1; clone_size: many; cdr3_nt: TGTGCCAGCAGTAACAGAAACTATGGCTACACCTTC; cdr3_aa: CASSNRNYGYTF
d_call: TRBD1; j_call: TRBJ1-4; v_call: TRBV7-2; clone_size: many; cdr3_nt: TGTGCCAGCAGCCCGAGGACAGGGGGTGAAAAACTGTTTTTT; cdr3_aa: CASSPRTGGEKLFF
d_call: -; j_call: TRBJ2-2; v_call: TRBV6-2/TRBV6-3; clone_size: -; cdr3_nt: TGTGCCAGCAGTTACACGATAAAGGAGCTGTTTTTT; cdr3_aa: CASSYTIKELFF
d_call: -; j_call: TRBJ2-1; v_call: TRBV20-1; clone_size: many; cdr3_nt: TGCAGTGCTAGACCGACGTACAATGAGCAGTTCTTC; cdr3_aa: CSARPTYNEQFF
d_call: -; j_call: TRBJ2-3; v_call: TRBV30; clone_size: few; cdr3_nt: TGTGCCTGGGACCAGAGCGGCGTAGATACGCAGTATTTT; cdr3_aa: CAWDQSGVDTQYF
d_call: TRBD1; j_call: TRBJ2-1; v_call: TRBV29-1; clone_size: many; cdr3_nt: TGCAGCGTTGAGAGACAGGGAGTCTACAATGAGCAGTTCTTC; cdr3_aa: CSVERQGVYNEQFF
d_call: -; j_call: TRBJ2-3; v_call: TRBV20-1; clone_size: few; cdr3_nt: TGCAGTGCTAAACGAGCCACAGATACGCAGTATTTT; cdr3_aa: CSAKRATDTQYF
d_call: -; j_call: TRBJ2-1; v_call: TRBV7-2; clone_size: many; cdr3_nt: TGTGCCAGCAGCTTAGGACTCAATGAGCAGTTCTTC; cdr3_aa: CASSLGLNEQFF
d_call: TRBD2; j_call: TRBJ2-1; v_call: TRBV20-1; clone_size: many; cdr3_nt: TGCAGTGCTAGAAACCCCATAGCGGGGGGAGCGCATGAGCAGTTCTTC; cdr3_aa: CSARNPIAGGAHEQFF
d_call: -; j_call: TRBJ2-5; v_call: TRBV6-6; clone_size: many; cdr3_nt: TGTGCCAGCAGACCTGTCGGGGCCTTCGAGACCCAGTACTTC; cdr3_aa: CASRPVGAFETQYF
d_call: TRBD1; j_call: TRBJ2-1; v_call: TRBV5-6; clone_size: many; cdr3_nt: TGTGCCAGCCATGTCAGGGGGTTCTCAAGCTCCTACAATGAGCAGTTCTTC; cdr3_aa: CASHVRGFSSSYNEQFF
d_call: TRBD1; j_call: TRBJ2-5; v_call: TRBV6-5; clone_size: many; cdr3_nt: TGTGCCAGCCAGGACAGGGCTGCATTTGGGGCCCAGTACTTC; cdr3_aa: CASQDRAAFGAQYF
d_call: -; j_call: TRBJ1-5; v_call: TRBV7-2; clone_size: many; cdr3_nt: TGTGCCAGCAGCATGGACGGCCACGGCAATCAGCCCCAGCATTTT; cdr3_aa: CASSMDGHGNQPQHF
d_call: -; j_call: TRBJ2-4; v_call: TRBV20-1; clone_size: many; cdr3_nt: TGCAGTGCTAGAGTTAGTCCGTCACGGCTAGCCAAAAACATTCAGTACTTC; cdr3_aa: CSARVSPSRLAKNIQYF
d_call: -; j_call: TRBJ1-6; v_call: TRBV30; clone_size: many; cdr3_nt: TGTGCCTCCACAAGGGGGATGAGCTCCTATAATTCACCCCTCCACTTT; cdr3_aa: CASTRGMSSYNSPLHF
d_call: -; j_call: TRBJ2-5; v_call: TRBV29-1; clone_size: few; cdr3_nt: TGCAGCGTTATTAGTGGAGAGACCCAGTACTTC; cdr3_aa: CSVISGETQYF
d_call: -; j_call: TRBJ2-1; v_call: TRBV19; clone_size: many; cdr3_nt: TGTGCCAGTAGTAGAACTTGGCAGGGCAATGAGCAGTTCTTC; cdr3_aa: CASSRTWQGNEQFF
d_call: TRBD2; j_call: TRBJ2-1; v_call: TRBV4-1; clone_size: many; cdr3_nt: TGCGCCAGCAGCCAAGAAGGGCTAGCGGGAGGGCGGAATGAGCAGTTCTTC; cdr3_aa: CASSQEGLAGGRNEQFF
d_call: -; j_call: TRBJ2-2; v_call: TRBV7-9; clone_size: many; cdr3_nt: TGTGCCAGCAGGGTCTACCCCGGGGAGCTGTTTTTT; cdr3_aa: CASRVYPGELFF
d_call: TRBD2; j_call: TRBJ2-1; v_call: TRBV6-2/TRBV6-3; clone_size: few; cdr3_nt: TGTGCCAGCAGTTACCCCTCCAGCGGGAGAAGTAATGAGCAGTTCTTC; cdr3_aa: CASSYPSSGRSNEQFF
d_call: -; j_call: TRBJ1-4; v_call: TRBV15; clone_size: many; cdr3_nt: TGTGCCACCAGCAGAGGCGGACGTAGTGAAAAACTGTTTTTT; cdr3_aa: CATSRGGRSEKLFF
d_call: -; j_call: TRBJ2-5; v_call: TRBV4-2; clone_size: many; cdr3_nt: TGTGCCAGCAGCCAAGATGAGACCCAGTACTTC; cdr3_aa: CASSQDETQYF
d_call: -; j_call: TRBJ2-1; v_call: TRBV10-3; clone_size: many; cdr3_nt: TGTGCCATCACCGGGGGCTCCTACAATGAGCAGTTCTTC; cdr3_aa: CAITGGSYNEQFF
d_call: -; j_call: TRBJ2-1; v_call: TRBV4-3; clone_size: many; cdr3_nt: TGCGCCAGCAGCCAAGACAGCATGGGCAATGAGCAGTTCTTC; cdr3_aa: CASSQDSMGNEQFF
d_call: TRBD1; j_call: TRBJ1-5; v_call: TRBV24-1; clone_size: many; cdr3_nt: TGTGCCACCAGTGACCCTGGAAAGGGGGCGGGTCAGCCCCAGCATTTT; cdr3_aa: CATSDPGKGAGQPQHF